Presented here are 8 T cell receptor beta chains from one specimen sequenced in a study of OX40 agonist ivuxolimab in advanced cancers. Library creation used the immunoSEQ multiplex PCR assay. This immuneACCESS table, as held by TCRdb, lists in-frame sequences with V and J called but not all clones. Of the missing ones, under half trace to an unresolved V gene in checked studies; the others have no known cause. This sample is represented by around 140,000 clones; about 92% of them were singletons. The ten largest clonotypes hold 1% of the sample. Material: CD4+ or CD8+ T cells sorted from blood, obtained in a trial of the OX40 agonist ivuxolimab. Receptor source: an adult with an advanced solid tumor such as melanoma, head and neck, liver or kidney cancer.

This clone was detected a few times. This chain links TRBV6-1 with TRBJ2-5, with 9 bases identical to TRBD1. The CDR3 loop spans 15 amino acids. V was clipped by 2 bases and J by 1 base; unmatched bases: 2. Germline CDR1 reads MNHNS; CDR2 reads SASEGT. The CDR3 DNA follows: TGTGCCAGCAGTGAAACAGGGGGCCTCCAAGAGACCCAGTACTTC. Residues: CASSETGGLQETQYF.

This chain uses TRBV7-2 with TRBJ1-3; D remains ambiguous. The V end lost 2 bases, the J end lost 0 bases, and 14 bases lay between the germline ends. Looked up from germline, CDR1 is SGHTA and CDR2 is FQGNSA. The CDR3 totals 17 residues. In nucleotides, the CDR3 is TGTGCCAGCAGCTTATCATTCCACGGGAACTCTGGAAACACCATATATTTT. Its protein product is CASSLSFHGNSGNTIYF.

The chain combines TRBV4-2 with TRBJ2-1; 10 nucleotides match TRBD2. This CDR3 is 17 amino acids long. The V segment lost 4 bases and the J segment 0 bases; nucleotides outside the gene matches: 6. CDR1 LGHNA and CDR2 YNFKEQ come from the germline V gene. Written as DNA, the CDR3 is TGTGCCAGCAGCCCCTTAGCGGGAGGCGTCTCCTACAATGAGCAGTTCTTC. As protein: CASSPLAGGVSYNEQFF.

The rearrangement joins TRBV6-1 to TRBJ2-3; D not certain. The CDR3 runs 12 residues. Trimming took 3 bases from V and 0 from J, leaving 1 base between them. The germline V gene has CDR1 MNHNS and CDR2 SASEGT. The CDR3 DNA reads as TGTGCCAGCAGTGAGAGCACAGATACGCAGTATTTT. Amino acids: CASSESTDTQYF.

The chain is built from TRBV5-1 and TRBJ1-4, with 7 bases aligning to TRBD1. Germline V gene lookup returns CDR1 SGHRS and CDR2 YFSETQ. This CDR3 spans 15 amino acids. The V gene end was trimmed by 0 bases and the J gene end by 7 bases; junction bases not matched to a gene: 6. The DNA of the CDR3 is TGCGCCAGCAGCTTGGTTGAGGGGGCGGGTGAAAAACTGTTTTTT. Translating gives CASSLVEGAGEKLFF.

This clone was observed a single time. This chain joins TRBV27 and TRBJ2-2, with D hard to call. The V end was cut by 0 bases, the J end by 9 bases, with 11 bases between. The CDR3 spans 14 residues. CDR1 MNHEY and CDR2 SMNVEV come from the germline V gene (reference sequence). The CDR3 coding sequence is TGTGCCAGCAGTTTATCAGGGTGGGAAAGGGAGCTGTTTTTT. Its protein product is CASSLSGWERELFF.

The genes are TRBV28 and TRBJ1-1, with D tentatively TRBD1 (6 bases). Trimming took 2 bases from V and 1 from J, leaving 14 bases between them. The germline CDR1 and CDR2 sequences are MDHEN and SYDVKM. The CDR3 extends over 16 amino acids. For the CDR3, the DNA is TGTGCCAGCAGTTTACGGTGGGGACAAAAGAACACTGAAGCTTTCTTT. This translates into CASSLRWGQKNTEAFF.

Turning to this clone: Germline and junction disagree at one end, which may indicate a read error. The chain is built from TRBV5-4 and TRBJ1-5; 10 bases agree with TRBD1. CDR3 length: 17 amino acids. CDR1 and CDR2 (germline): SGHNT, YYREEE (reference sequence). In nucleotides, the CDR3 is TGTGCCAGCAGTCCAGCCCCGGGACAGGGGAGCAACCAGCCCCAGCATTTT. Translation: CASSPAPGQGSNQPQHF.